A selection of T cell receptor beta chains follows, all from one sample in a study of cytomegalovirus exposure and HLA in healthy donors. Only in-frame clones appear in the TCRdb table, and some are missing; sequencing was by immunoSEQ multiplex PCR. Of roughly 65,000 clones listed, around 62% are singletons. The sequencing input was PBMCs. The origin of the receptors is a middle-aged man in good health and CMV-seropositive. The CDR3 runs from the conserved cysteine through the conserved F or W.

V gene	CDR3 protein
TRBV4-3	CASGQVPGENTGELFF
TRBV9	CASSPGGTTNEKLFF
TRBV6-1	CASSVGGGSYEQYF
TRBV7-6	CASSAGRLAGGPSTDTQYF
TRBV9	CASSNRQSNQPQHF
TRBV5-1	CASSLRGGKDTEAFF
TRBV2	CASRDDSQYEQYF
TRBV27	CASSLLGQGVSGANVLTF
TRBV4-3	CASSPQGGQGVGANVLTF
TRBV4-1	CASSQGTSGSKETQYF
TRBV9	CASSATGQGAGETQYF
TRBV30	CASQREQRQDTQYF
TRBV7-2	CASTLYVVQETQYF
TRBV19	CASSRPPNTEAFF
TRBV14	CASRGGNYEQYF
TRBV2	CASKRATVGTDTQYF
TRBV6-5	CASRPGPNYGYTF
TRBV6-5	CASRPQGNQPQHF
TRBV19	CASSKQGATGANVLTF
TRBV5-8	CASSLGGGTQETQYF
TRBV29-1	CSVRGTAYEQYF
TRBV14	CASSQGSWVIAGALGEQFF
TRBV15	CATSRDVGQGVGDEQFF
TRBV19	CASRARGWGGYTF
TRBV13	CASSSLIDKNIQYF
TRBV5-1	CASSFGQGGDEQFF
TRBV30	CAWSPSTYVGPGNTIYF
TRBV28	CASSLGASRTYEQYF
TRBV19	CASSQTGGNSPLHF
TRBV6-6	CASSLTGGGYTF
TRBV15	CATSRATIGTGRNEQFF
TRBV5-1	CASSLDRKTQYF
TRBV9	CASSPLDRENTEAFF
TRBV5-4	CASRWRGSYGYTF
TRBV19	CASSQVDLYEQYF
TRBV9	CASSVEGWGYNEQFF
TRBV18	CASSPTSGRTETQYF
TRBV29-1	CSVAEANNQPQHF
TRBV5-1	CASSLGEPGTDTQYF
TRBV5-1	CASSRLLAGGFTDTQYF
TRBV7-8	CASSLGTSGVYEQYF
TRBV25-1	CASSEWVTGGDTQYF
TRBV12-5	CASGRGGYETQYF
TRBV29-1	CSVVGQGNTGELFF
TRBV13	CASSPLDSNLPYEQYF
TRBV5-5	CASSRTADTQYF
TRBV6-6	CASSYGTSRYEQYF
TRBV5-1	CASSWGGLASTDTQYF
TRBV4-1	CASSQDPGGAGDTQYF
TRBV5-1	CASTQGVYGGEQFF
TRBV9	CASASLAGPTDTQYF
TRBV7-2	CASSQVTGYSYNEQFF
TRBV29-1	CSVEPRDTGELFF